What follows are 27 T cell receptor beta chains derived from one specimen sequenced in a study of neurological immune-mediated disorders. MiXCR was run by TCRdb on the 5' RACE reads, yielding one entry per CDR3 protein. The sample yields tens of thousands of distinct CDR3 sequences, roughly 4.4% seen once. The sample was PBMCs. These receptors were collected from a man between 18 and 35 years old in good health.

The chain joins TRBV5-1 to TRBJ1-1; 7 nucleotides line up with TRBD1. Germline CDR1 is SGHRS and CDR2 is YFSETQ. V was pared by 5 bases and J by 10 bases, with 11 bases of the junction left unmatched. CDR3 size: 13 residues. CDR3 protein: CASRLTGDGRAFF. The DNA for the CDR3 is TGCGCCAGCAGACTCACAGGGGATGGTCGAGCTTTCTTT. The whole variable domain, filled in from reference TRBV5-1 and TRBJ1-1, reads KAGVTQTPRYLIKTRGQQVTLSCSPISGHRSVSWYQQTPGQGLQFLFEYFSETQRNKGNFPGRFSGRQFSNSRSEMNVSTLELGDSALYLCASRLTGDGRAFFGQGTRLTVV.

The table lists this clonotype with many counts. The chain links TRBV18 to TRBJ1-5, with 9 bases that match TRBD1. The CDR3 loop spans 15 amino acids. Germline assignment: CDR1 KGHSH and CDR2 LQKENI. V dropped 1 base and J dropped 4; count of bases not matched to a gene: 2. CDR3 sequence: CASSPLGQGNQPQHF. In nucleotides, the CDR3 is TGTGCCAGCTCACCACTGGGACAGGGTAATCAGCCCCAGCATTTT.

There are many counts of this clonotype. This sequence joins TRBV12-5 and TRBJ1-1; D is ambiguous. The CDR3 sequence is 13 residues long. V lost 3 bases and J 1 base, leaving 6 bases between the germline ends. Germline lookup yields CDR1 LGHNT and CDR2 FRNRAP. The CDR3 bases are TGTGCTAGTGGTTTCCTAGGGAACACTGAAGCTTTCTTT. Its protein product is CASGFLGNTEAFF.

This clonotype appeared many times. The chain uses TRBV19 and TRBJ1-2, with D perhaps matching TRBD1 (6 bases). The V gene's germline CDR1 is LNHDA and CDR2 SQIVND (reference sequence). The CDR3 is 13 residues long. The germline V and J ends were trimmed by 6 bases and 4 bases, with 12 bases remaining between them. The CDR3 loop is CASSPGAGYGYTF. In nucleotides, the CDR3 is TGTGCCAGTAGCCCAGGGGCCGGCTATGGCTACACCTTC. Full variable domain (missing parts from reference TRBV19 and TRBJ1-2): DGGITQSPKYLFRKEGQNVTLSCEQNLNHDAMYWYRQDPGQGLRLIYYSQIVNDFQKGDIAEGYSVSREKKESFPLTVTSAQKNPTAFYLCASSPGAGYGYTFGSGTRLTVV.

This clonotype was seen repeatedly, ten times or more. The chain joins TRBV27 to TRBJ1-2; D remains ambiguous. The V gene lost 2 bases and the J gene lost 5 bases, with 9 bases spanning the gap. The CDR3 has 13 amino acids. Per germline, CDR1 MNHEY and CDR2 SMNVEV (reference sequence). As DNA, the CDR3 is TGTGCCAGCAGTTTAGGCGGAGGGTATGGCTACACCTTC. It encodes CASSLGGGYGYTF.

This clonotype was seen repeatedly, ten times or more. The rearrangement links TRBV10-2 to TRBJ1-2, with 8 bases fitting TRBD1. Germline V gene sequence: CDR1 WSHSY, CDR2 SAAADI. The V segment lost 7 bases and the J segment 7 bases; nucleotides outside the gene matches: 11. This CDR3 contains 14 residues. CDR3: CASTDRVVLGGYTF. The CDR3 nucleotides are TGCGCCAGCACGGACAGGGTGGTACTTGGTGGCTACACCTTC.

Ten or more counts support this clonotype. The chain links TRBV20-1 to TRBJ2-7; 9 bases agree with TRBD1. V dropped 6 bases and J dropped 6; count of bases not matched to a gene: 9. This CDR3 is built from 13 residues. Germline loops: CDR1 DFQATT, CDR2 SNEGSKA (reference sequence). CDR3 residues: CSAIGQGPLEQYF. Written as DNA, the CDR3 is TGCAGTGCCATAGGACAGGGGCCACTCGAGCAGTACTTC.

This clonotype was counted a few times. The CDR3 reads CASSAQTVPYTEAFF. CDR3 DNA sequence: TGTGCCAGCAGTGCCCAGACAGTCCCGTACACTGAAGCTTTCTTT. J is TRBJ1-1 and V is TRBV6-5; maybe TRBD1 (5 bases). The CDR3 consists of 15 residues. Germline values: CDR1 MNHEY, CDR2 SVGAGI. Trimming pared 5 bases from V and 3 bases from J, leaving 16 bases between.

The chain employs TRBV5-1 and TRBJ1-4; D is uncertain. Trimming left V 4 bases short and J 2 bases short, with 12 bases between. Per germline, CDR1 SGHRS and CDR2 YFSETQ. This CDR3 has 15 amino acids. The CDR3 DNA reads TGCGCCAGCAGCCCGGGAGGGAATACTAATGAAAAACTGTTTTTT. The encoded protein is CASSPGGNTNEKLFF.

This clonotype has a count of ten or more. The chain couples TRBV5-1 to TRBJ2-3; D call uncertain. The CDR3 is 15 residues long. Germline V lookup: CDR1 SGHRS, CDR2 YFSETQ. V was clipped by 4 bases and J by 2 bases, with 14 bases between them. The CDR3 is CASSQQAFTTDTQYF. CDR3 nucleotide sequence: TGCGCCAGCAGCCAACAAGCTTTCACCACAGATACGCAGTATTTT.

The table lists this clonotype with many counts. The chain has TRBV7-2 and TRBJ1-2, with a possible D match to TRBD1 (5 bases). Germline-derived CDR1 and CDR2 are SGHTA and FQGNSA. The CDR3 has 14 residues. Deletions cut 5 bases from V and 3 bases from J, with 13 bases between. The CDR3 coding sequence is TGTGCCAGCAGCCCGGCGGGGGTGGACTATGGCTACACCTTC. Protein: CASSPAGVDYGYTF.

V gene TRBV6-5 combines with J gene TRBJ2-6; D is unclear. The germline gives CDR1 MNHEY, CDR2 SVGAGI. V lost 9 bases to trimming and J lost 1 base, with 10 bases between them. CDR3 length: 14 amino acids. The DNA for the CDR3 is TGTGCCAGTACTTTTCAATCTGGGGCCAACGTCCTGACTTTC. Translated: CASTFQSGANVLTF.

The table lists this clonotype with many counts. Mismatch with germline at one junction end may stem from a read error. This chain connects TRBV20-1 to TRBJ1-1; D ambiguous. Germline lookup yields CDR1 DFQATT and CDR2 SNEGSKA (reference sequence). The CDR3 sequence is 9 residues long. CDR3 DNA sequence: TGCAGTGCGCCCCCTGACGCTTTCTTT. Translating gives CSAPPDAFF.

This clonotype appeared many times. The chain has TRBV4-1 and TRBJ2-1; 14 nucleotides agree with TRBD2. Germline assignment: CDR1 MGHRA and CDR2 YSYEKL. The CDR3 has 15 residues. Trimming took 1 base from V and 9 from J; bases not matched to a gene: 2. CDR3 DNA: TGCGCCAGCAGCCAAGGACTAGCGGGGGGGAGTGAGCAGTTCTTC. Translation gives CASSQGLAGGSEQFF.

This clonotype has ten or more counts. CDR3 nucleotides: TGTGCCAGCAGCCGGGACAGGGGGTGGAACACTGAAGCTTTCTTT. Translating gives CASSRDRGWNTEAFF. This rearrangement joins TRBV13 to TRBJ1-1, with 11 bases aligning to TRBD1. The V segment lost 5 bases and the J segment 1 base; nucleotides outside the gene matches: 3. Looked up from germline, CDR1 is PRHDT and CDR2 is FYEKMQ (reference sequence). This CDR3 is 15 amino acids long.

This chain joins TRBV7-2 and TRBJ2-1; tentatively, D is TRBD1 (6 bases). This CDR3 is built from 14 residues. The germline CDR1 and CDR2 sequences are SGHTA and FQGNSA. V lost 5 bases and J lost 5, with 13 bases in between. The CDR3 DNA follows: TGTGCCAGCAGCACTGTACAGGGCCACAATGAGCAGTTCTTC. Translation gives CASSTVQGHNEQFF.

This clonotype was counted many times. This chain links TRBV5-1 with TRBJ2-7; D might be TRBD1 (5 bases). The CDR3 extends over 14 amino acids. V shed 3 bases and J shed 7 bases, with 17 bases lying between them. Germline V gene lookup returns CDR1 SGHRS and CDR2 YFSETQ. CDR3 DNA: TGCGCCAGCAGCTCGCTTACAGGCTCCGGAGAGCAGTACTTC. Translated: CASSSLTGSGEQYF.

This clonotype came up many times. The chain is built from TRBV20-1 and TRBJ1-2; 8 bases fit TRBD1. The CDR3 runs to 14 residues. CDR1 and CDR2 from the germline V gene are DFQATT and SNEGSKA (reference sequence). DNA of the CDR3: TGCAACACCCCTAGGGCGTCAGGGGGCCATGGCTACACCTTC. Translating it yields CNTPRASGGHGYTF.

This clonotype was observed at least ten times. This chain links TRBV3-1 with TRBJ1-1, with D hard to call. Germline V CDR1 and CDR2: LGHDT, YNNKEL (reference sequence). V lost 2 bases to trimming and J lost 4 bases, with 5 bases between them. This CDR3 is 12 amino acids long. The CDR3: CASSQMGTEAFF. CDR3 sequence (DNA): TGTGCCAGCAGCCAAATGGGCACTGAAGCTTTCTTT.

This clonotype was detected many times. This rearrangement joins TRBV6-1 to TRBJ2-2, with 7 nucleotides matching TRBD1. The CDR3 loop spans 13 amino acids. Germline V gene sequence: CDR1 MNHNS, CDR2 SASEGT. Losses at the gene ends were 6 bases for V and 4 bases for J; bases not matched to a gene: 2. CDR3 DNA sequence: TGTGCCAGCAGCCGACAGGGCACCGGGGAGCTGTTTTTT. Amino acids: CASSRQGTGELFF.

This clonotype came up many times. Here the CDR3 DNA reads TGCAGTGCTACCACAAGCTATGGCTACACCTTC. Protein: CSATTSYGYTF. The rearrangement links TRBV20-1 to TRBJ1-2; no definite D call. The V gene lost 4 bases and the J gene lost 4 bases, with 7 bases spanning the gap. Germline V lookup: CDR1 DFQATT, CDR2 SNEGSKA (reference sequence). This CDR3 has 11 amino acids.

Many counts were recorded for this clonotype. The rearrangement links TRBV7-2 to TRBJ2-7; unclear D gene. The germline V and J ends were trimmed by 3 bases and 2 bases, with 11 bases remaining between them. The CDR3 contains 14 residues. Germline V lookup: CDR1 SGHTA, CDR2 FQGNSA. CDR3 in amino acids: CASSFVTDTYEQYF. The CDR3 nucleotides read TGTGCCAGCAGCTTCGTAACAGATACCTACGAGCAGTACTTC. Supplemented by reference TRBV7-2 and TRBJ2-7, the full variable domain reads GAGVSQSPSNKVTEKGKDVELRCDPISGHTALYWYRQSLGQGLEFLIYFQGNSAPDKSGLPSDRFSAERTGGSVSTLTIQRTQQEDSAVYLCASSFVTDTYEQYFGPGTRLTVT.

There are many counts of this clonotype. The chain's CDR3 is CSVPGQSNTEAFF. The CDR3 region has the DNA TGCAGTGTACCCGGACAGTCGAACACTGAAGCTTTCTTT. J is TRBJ1-1 and V is TRBV20-1; D possibly corresponds to TRBD1 (6 bases). The germline CDR1 and CDR2 sequences are DFQATT and SNEGSKA (reference sequence). This CDR3 comprises 13 residues. V shed 7 bases and J shed 1 base, with 13 bases lying between them.

The CDR3 DNA follows: TGTGCCAGCAGCTGGGATCGACAGGGTAGGGCTTTCTTT. Protein sequence: CASSWDRQGRAFF. The V gene is TRBV5-6, the J gene TRBJ1-1; TRBD1 aligns across 7 bases. J was trimmed by 11 bases and V by 3 bases; bases with no gene match: 10. Germline V gives CDR1 SGHDT, CDR2 YYEEEE. This CDR3 region has 13 residues. The full variable domain, completed using reference TRBV5-6 and TRBJ1-1, is DAGVTQSPTHLIKTRGQQVTLRCSPKSGHDTVSWYQQALGQGPQFIFQYYEEEERQRGNFPDRFSGHQFPNYSSELNVNALLLGDSALYLCASSWDRQGRAFFGQGTRLTVV.

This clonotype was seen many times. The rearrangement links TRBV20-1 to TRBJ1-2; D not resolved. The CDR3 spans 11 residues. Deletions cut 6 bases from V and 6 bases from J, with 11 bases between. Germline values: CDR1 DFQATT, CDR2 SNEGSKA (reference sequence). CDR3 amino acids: CSARPGDGYTF. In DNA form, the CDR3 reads TGCAGTGCCAGACCTGGGGATGGCTACACCTTC.

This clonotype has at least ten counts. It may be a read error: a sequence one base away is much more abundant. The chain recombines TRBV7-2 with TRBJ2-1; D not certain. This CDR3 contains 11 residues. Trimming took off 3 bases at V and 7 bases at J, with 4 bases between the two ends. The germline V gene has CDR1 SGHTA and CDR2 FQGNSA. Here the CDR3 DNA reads TGTGCCAGCAGCTTCAGTAATGAGCAGTTCTTC. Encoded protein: CASSFSNEQFF.

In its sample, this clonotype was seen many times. CDR3 amino acids: CASSDRGLAGITDTQYF. The CDR3 bases are TGTGCCAGCAGCGACCGGGGACTAGCGGGGATCACAGATACGCAGTATTTT. This chain links TRBV5-6 with TRBJ2-3; 13 nucleotides line up with TRBD2. CDR1 is SGHDT and CDR2 is YYEEEE in the germline V gene. Unmatched junction bases numbered 7, after V lost 4 bases and J lost 2 bases. The CDR3 length is 17 residues.